The 10 T cell receptor delta chains presented below share a single source sample, sequenced in a study of gamma-delta chains in newborns, infants, children. TCRdb re-identified clones in the reads via CATT. The sample contains 14,000 to 15,000 delta-chain clones, roughly 7.7% of which appear only once. What was sequenced was blood. The receptor set was obtained from a child who was a newborn, infant or young child, either healthy, febrile or measles-vaccinated (not recorded which).

This clone was seen a handful of times. The same CDR3 also results from other DNA sequences found in this sample. The V and J genes are TRDV2 and TRDJ3; TRDD3 agrees at 9 bases. Germline V gives CDR1 GEAIGNYY, CDR2 EKD. The CDR3 covers 20 residues. V gave up 3 bases and J gave up 0 bases; unmatched junction bases: 11. The CDR3, as DNA: TGTGCCTGTGACGCAGTACTGGGGGACAGGAGCTCCTGGGACACCCGACAGATGTTTTTC. Translated, it gives CACDAVLGDRSSWDTRQMFF.

By share, this clone counts as medium-sized. The sample carries other DNA sequences with the same CDR3. The V gene is TRDV2, the J gene TRDJ2; 11 nucleotides match TRDD3. CDR3 length: 16 residues. V lost 1 base, J lost 0 bases, and 0 bases stayed unmatched. The germline V gene has CDR1 GEAIGNYY and CDR2 EKD. The CDR3 DNA is TGTGCCTGTGACACTGGGGGATACGCTTTGACAGCACAACTCTTCTTT. As protein: CACDTGGYALTAQLFF.

This chain uses TRDV2 with TRDJ2; 11 positions match TRDD3. The CDR3 loop spans 19 amino acids. V was clipped by 2 bases and J by 1 base; unmatched bases: 11. The germline V gene encodes CDR1 GEAIGNYY and CDR2 EKD. The CDR3 region is CACDKLGDSGPLLTAQLFF. The DNA for the CDR3 is TGTGCCTGTGACAAACTGGGGGATAGTGGCCCCCTTTTGACAGCACAACTCTTCTTT.

This clone was seen a handful of times. Additional DNA sequences in this sample encode the identical CDR3. The rearrangement links TRDV2 to TRDJ3, with 9 nucleotides matching TRDD3. Germline V CDR1 and CDR2: GEAIGNYY, EKD. Germline trimming cut 1 base from V and 0 bases from J; bases unmatched to any gene: 6. This CDR3 contains 19 residues. Here the CDR3 reads CACDTVLGDLSWDTRQMFF. CDR3 DNA sequence: TGTGCCTGTGACACTGTACTGGGGGACCTCTCCTGGGACACCCGACAGATGTTTTTC.

In this sample, this clone turned up a few times. V gene TRDV2 combines with J gene TRDJ3, with TRDD3 matching 10 bases. The V gene's germline CDR1 is GEAIGNYY and CDR2 EKD. V trimming: 4 bases; J trimming: 0 bases; junction bases outside the gene matches: 8. The CDR3 spans 19 residues. Here the CDR3 DNA reads TGTGCCTGTGAACCACTGGGGGATCCTAGCTCCTGGGACACCCGACAGATGTTTTTC. This codes for CACEPLGDPSSWDTRQMFF.

As for this clone: At the DNA level, this CDR3 is encoded by other sequences in the same sample as well. This rearrangement joins TRDV1 to TRDJ1; 11 bases agree with TRDD3. Germline trimming cut 1 base from V and 0 bases from J; bases unmatched to any gene: 19. This CDR3 is 22 amino acids long. CDR1 is TSWWSYY and CDR2 is QGS in the germline V gene. CDR3 loop: CALGERRILGDTQTVYTDKLIF. Written as DNA, the CDR3 is TGTGCTCTTGGGGAACGTAGGATCCTGGGGGATACACAGACCGTGTACACCGATAAACTCATCTTT.

This clone was picked up a small number of times. The chain joins TRDV2 to TRDJ3; a possible D gene is TRDD3 (6 bases). V lost 0 bases and J 2 bases, leaving 10 bases between the germline ends. Looked up from germline, CDR1 is GEAIGNYY and CDR2 is EKD. CDR3 length equals 17 residues. The CDR3 is CACDTWGSTWDTRQMFF. The DNA for the CDR3 is TGTGCCTGTGACACCTGGGGATCGACCTGGGACACCCGACAGATGTTTTTC.

V usage is TRDV2 and J usage is TRDJ3; perhaps TRDD3 as D (5 bases). Trimming removed 2 bases from V and 0 bases from J, with 13 bases in between. This CDR3 comprises 18 residues. Germline CDR1 and CDR2: GEAIGNYY and EKD. CDR3 in amino acids: CACDRRGFGSWDTRQMFF. In nucleotides, the CDR3 is TGTGCCTGTGACAGGCGGGGGTTCGGCTCCTGGGACACCCGACAGATGTTTTTC.

This clone was found once. The chain links TRDV2 to TRDJ3; 9 bases map to TRDD3. The CDR3 contains 21 residues. Trimming took 0 bases from V and 2 from J; bases not matched to a gene: 13. Germline V gene lookup returns CDR1 GEAIGNYY and CDR2 EKD. The CDR3 loop is CACDTVLGDSLLTWDTRQMFF. The CDR3 DNA reads TGTGCCTGTGACACCGTACTGGGGGACTCCCTCCTTACCTGGGACACCCGACAGATGTTTTTC.

The CDR3 loop reads CACDTLAMGDTDRQMFF. For the CDR3, the DNA is TGTGCCTGTGACACGTTGGCGATGGGGGACACAGACCGACAGATGTTTTTC. The J gene is TRDJ3, the V gene TRDV2; 7 positions match TRDD3. CDR3 size: 17 residues. Germline-derived CDR1 and CDR2 are GEAIGNYY and EKD. With 1 base clipped from V and 12 bases from J, the junction kept 14 bases outside the gene matches.